Each of the 11 T cell receptor beta chains below was sequenced from the same sample in a study of CD8+CD57+ T cells in acquired aplastic anemia. Patients chosen for sequencing had shown CD8+CD57+ cell expansion by flow cytometry. The use of genomic DNA as template underpinned the TCR beta VDJ and CDR3 profiling. TCRdb itself ran the reads through MiXCR, one entry per CDR3 protein. Seen here are 250,000 to 300,000 distinct CDR3 sequences, approximately 57% observed once, and the top ten hold under 1.5%. Material: sorted CD4+, CD8+, or CD8+CD57+ T cells (not recorded which) from PBMCs. Source of these receptors: a human donor with aplastic anemia.

This chain joins TRBV2 and TRBJ1-4, with a weak D call TRBD1 (6 bases). The CDR3 extends over 15 amino acids. Germline assignment: CDR1 SNHLY and CDR2 FYNNEI. Trimming took off 10 bases at V and 6 bases at J, with 21 bases between the two ends. As DNA, the CDR3 is TGTGCCAATCCGAAGGCCACAGGGCGTGATGAAAAACTGTTTTTT. Protein sequence: CANPKATGRDEKLFF.

The sample holds one count of this clonotype. The chain uses TRBV10-3 and TRBJ2-1; 14 bases are shared with TRBD2. Germline-derived CDR1 and CDR2 are ENHRY and SYGVKD. This CDR3 is built from 18 residues. V dropped 6 bases and J dropped 4; count of bases not matched to a gene: 11. The CDR3 DNA sequence: TGTGCCATCAGCCAGACTAGCGGGGGGGCAGGTGCTTACAATGAGCAGTTCTTC. Amino acids: CAISQTSGGAGAYNEQFF.

With regard to this clonotype: One junction end does not reproduce the germline sequence, and a read error may be involved. This chain links TRBV2 with TRBJ2-2, with D possibly matching TRBD2 (5 bases). The CDR3 consists of 15 residues. Germline values: CDR1 SNHLY, CDR2 FYNNEI. This CDR3 is CASSALPVGLGELLF. As DNA, the CDR3 is TGTGCCAGCAGCGCCCTTCCCGTTGGGCTCGGGGAGCTGCTTTTT.

In this sample, this clonotype turned up many times. The chain is built from TRBV5-1 and TRBJ2-2; no clear D. This CDR3 comprises 15 residues. Germline CDR1 SGHRS, CDR2 YFSETQ. Trimming shortened V by 1 base and J by 1 base, and 8 bases separated the two germline ends. As DNA, the CDR3 is TGCGCCAGCAGCTTGAGTCTGGGGAACACCGGGGAGCTGTTTTTT. Protein: CASSLSLGNTGELFF.

The genes are TRBV12-3 or TRBV12-4 and TRBJ1-4; the D gene is possibly TRBD1 (6 bases). Between the trimmed V and J ends, which lost 6 bases and 7 bases, there was a span of 9 bases. This CDR3 comprises 12 residues. CDR3 amino acids: CASRRTAEKLFF. CDR3 sequence (DNA): TGTGCCAGCAGACGGACAGCTGAAAAACTGTTTTTT.

In its sample, this clonotype was seen a few times. Given a much more abundant clone one base away, this may be a read error. Because it lacks the conserved phenylalanine or tryptophan at the end, this CDR3 is likely a read error. V gene TRBV5-8 combines with J gene TRBJ1-1; D perhaps matches TRBD1 (5 bases). Germline values: CDR1 SGHTS, CDR2 YDEGEE. With 7 bases removed from V and 0 bases from J, the gap between germline ends came to 10 bases. This CDR3 region has 13 residues. The CDR3, as DNA: TGTGCCAGCGGCGGGACCTTGAACACTGAAGCTTTCTCT. It encodes CASGGTLNTEAFS.

In its sample, this clonotype was seen a few times. The chain is built from TRBV10-2 and TRBJ1-5, with TRBD1 as a possible D gene (6 bases). Trimming took off 11 bases at V and 0 bases at J, with 17 bases between the two ends. Per germline, CDR1 WSHSY and CDR2 SAAADI. CDR3 size: 15 residues. CDR3: CAGGNREGSNQPQHF. The DNA for the CDR3 is TGCGCCGGCGGTAACAGGGAGGGTAGCAATCAGCCCCAGCATTTT.

V is TRBV20-1 and J is TRBJ2-1, with D perhaps TRBD2 (5 bases). CDR1 is DFQATT, CDR2 SNEGSKA, per germline (reference sequence). This CDR3 is built from 16 residues. Trimming removed 0 bases from V and 4 bases from J, with 16 bases in between. As DNA, the CDR3 is TGCAGTGCTAGAGATCTTTCGGGGATCGGTTACAATGAGCAGTTCTTC. Its translation is CSARDLSGIGYNEQFF.

V usage is TRBV10-3 and J usage is TRBJ1-1; 9 nucleotides align to TRBD1. The CDR3 has 14 amino acids. V lost 6 bases to trimming and J lost 4 bases; unmatched junction nucleotides: 6. CDR1 and CDR2 from the germline V gene are ENHRY and SYGVKD. The CDR3 sequence: CAIRQGTGTTEAFF. CDR3 nucleotide sequence: TGTGCCATCAGGCAGGGGACAGGGACCACTGAAGCTTTCTTT.

There are many counts of this clonotype. V and J are TRBV19 and TRBJ1-6; no firm D call. Per the germline V gene, CDR1 is LNHDA and CDR2 is SQIVND (reference sequence). V gave up 3 bases and J gave up 13 bases, with 22 bases separating them. The CDR3 consists of 16 residues. The CDR3 is CASSIMAQNLRRPLHF. As DNA, the CDR3 is TGTGCCAGTAGTATTATGGCACAGAATCTTCGTCGCCCCCTCCACTTT. The full variable domain, its missing parts supplied by reference TRBV19 and TRBJ1-6, is DGGITQSPKYLFRKEGQNVTLSCEQNLNHDAMYWYRQDPGQGLRLIYYSQIVNDFQKGDIAEGYSVSREKKESFPLTVTSAQKNPTAFYLCASSIMAQNLRRPLHFGNGTRLTVT.

V usage is TRBV10-3 and J usage is TRBJ2-7; the match to TRBD1 covers 8 bases. The CDR3 consists of 15 residues. The trim removed 2 bases at V and 6 bases at J, leaving 9 bases unmatched. Germline-derived CDR1 and CDR2 are ENHRY and SYGVKD. CDR3 DNA sequence: TGTGCCATCAGTGAGACACCGGGACAGGCCACCGAGCAGTACTTC. This encodes CAISETPGQATEQYF.